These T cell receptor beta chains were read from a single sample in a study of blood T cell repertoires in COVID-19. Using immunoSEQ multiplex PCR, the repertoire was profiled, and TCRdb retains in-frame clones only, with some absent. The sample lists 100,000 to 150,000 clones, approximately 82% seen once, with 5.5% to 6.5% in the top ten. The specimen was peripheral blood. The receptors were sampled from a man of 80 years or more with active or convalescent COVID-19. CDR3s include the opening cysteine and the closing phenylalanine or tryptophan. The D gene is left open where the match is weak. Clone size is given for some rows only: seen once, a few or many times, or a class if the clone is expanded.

DNA: TGTGCCAGCAGCCGGACAGGGGGCTCTGGGGCCAACGTCCTGACTTTC
CDR3: CASSRTGGSGANVLTF
J: TRBJ2-6
V: TRBV7-2
length: 16
size: once
D: TRBD1

DNA: TGTGCCAGCAGCTTAAAAGGACAGGGGGCGCCCTATGGCTACACCTTC
CDR3: CASSLKGQGAPYGYTF
J: TRBJ1-2
V: TRBV7-2
length: 16
size: -
D: TRBD1

DNA: TGTGCCAGCAGCAAACTGGGGACTAGCGGGGGGTCGCCCTACGAGCAGTACTTC
CDR3: CASSKLGTSGGSPYEQYF
J: TRBJ2-7
V: TRBV7-2
length: 18
size: -
D: TRBD2

DNA: TGTGCCAGCAGTTTAGCGACTTCCGAGCAGTACTTC
CDR3: CASSLATSEQYF
J: TRBJ2-7
V: TRBV12-3/TRBV12-4
length: 12
size: many
D: -

DNA: TGCGCCAGCAGCCCACAGGGTTCCGCAGCACTGGGCTATGGCTACACCTTC
CDR3: CASSPQGSAALGYGYTF
J: TRBJ1-2
V: TRBV5-1
length: 17
size: -
D: -

DNA: TGTGCCAGCAGTTTTACCTACACAGATACGCAGTATTTT
CDR3: CASSFTYTDTQYF
J: TRBJ2-3
V: TRBV12-3/TRBV12-4
length: 13
size: -
D: -

DNA: TGTGCCAGCTCACGGCCGGGACAGGGGGCGAGAGATACGCAGTATTTT
CDR3: CASSRPGQGARDTQYF
J: TRBJ2-3
V: TRBV18
length: 16
size: -
D: TRBD1

DNA: TGCGCCAGCAGCCAAGATAGTGCAGGCAACTATGGCTACACCTTC
CDR3: CASSQDSAGNYGYTF
J: TRBJ1-2
V: TRBV4-1
length: 15
size: -
D: -

DNA: TGCGCCAGCAGCCAAAACAGGGAGATTGTCAATGAGCAGTTCTTC
CDR3: CASSQNREIVNEQFF
J: TRBJ2-1
V: TRBV4-1
length: 15
size: -
D: -

DNA: TGCGCCAGCAGCTTGGATAGCGGATCTAGCACAGATACGCAGTATTTT
CDR3: CASSLDSGSSTDTQYF
J: TRBJ2-3
V: TRBV5-1
length: 16
size: -
D: -

DNA: TGCGCCAGCAGCCAAGTCCGGAGCTCCTACAATGAGCAGTTCTTC
CDR3: CASSQVRSSYNEQFF
J: TRBJ2-1
V: TRBV4-3
length: 15
size: -
D: -

DNA: TGTGCCAGCAGCCCACCGACTAGCGAGTACGAGCAGTACTTC
CDR3: CASSPPTSEYEQYF
J: TRBJ2-7
V: TRBV9
length: 14
size: -
D: TRBD2

DNA: TGTGCCAGCAGCCCCCAGTACCAAGAGACCCAGTACTTC
CDR3: CASSPQYQETQYF
J: TRBJ2-5
V: TRBV7-3
length: 13
size: -
D: -

DNA: TGTGCTAGTGGTTTGGTACCGAAGGGGGAATTCTCTGGAAACACCATATATTTT
CDR3: CASGLVPKGEFSGNTIYF
J: TRBJ1-3
V: TRBV12-5
length: 18
size: -
D: -

DNA: TGTGCCAGCAGTCTCACTAGCGAGGGAAACATTCAGTACTTC
CDR3: CASSLTSEGNIQYF
J: TRBJ2-4
V: TRBV6-2/TRBV6-3
length: 14
size: once
D: TRBD2

DNA: TGTGCCAGCACCAGGGGCGGACAGACGAGCTACACCTTC
CDR3: CASTRGGQTSYTF
J: TRBJ1-2
V: TRBV6-5
length: 13
size: -
D: -

DNA: TGTGCCACCGCGGGGGGGCAAGGAGATACGCAGTATTTT
CDR3: CATAGGQGDTQYF
J: TRBJ2-3
V: TRBV24-1
length: 13
size: -
D: TRBD2

DNA: TGTGCCAGCAGCCCGGGACAGGGGCGAAAACTGTTTTTT
CDR3: CASSPGQGRKLFF
J: TRBJ1-4
V: TRBV6-5
length: 13
size: -
D: TRBD1

DNA: TGTGCCAGTTCCTCAACTAATGAAAAACTGTTTTTT
CDR3: CASSSTNEKLFF
J: TRBJ1-4
V: TRBV6-5
length: 12
size: -
D: -

DNA: TGTGCCACCAGCAGAGTCGGGGGGACGGCGGGAAACACCATATATTTT
CDR3: CATSRVGGTAGNTIYF
J: TRBJ1-3
V: TRBV15
length: 16
size: -
D: -

DNA: TGTGCCAGCAGCAGGGGGAGAGACCAAGGCACAGATACGCAGTATTTT
CDR3: CASSRGRDQGTDTQYF
J: TRBJ2-3
V: TRBV7-9
length: 16
size: once
D: -

DNA: TGTGCCAGCAGCCCGAGCCGGGACACCCGTTTCGAGCAGTACTTC
CDR3: CASSPSRDTRFEQYF
J: TRBJ2-7
V: TRBV7-8
length: 15
size: -
D: -

DNA: TGTGCCAGCAGTTTACGGGGGAGCACTGAAGCTTTCTTT
CDR3: CASSLRGSTEAFF
J: TRBJ1-1
V: TRBV27
length: 13
size: few
D: -

DNA: TGCGCCAGCAGCCCGGGGGGAAACTATGGCTACACCTTC
CDR3: CASSPGGNYGYTF
J: TRBJ1-2
V: TRBV4-3
length: 13
size: -
D: -

DNA: TGTGCCAGCAGCGGAGAGCGGGAGTACAATGAGCAGTTCTTC
CDR3: CASSGEREYNEQFF
J: TRBJ2-1
V: TRBV7-9
length: 14
size: -
D: TRBD2

DNA: TGCGCCAGCAGCCAAACCGGGACAGGGTACAATCAGCCCCAGCATTTT
CDR3: CASSQTGTGYNQPQHF
J: TRBJ1-5
V: TRBV4-1
length: 16
size: -
D: TRBD1

DNA: TGTGCCAGCAGCTTGAACCCAACTCGAGAGACCCAGTACTTC
CDR3: CASSLNPTRETQYF
J: TRBJ2-5
V: TRBV7-2
length: 14
size: -
D: -

DNA: TGTGCCAGCAGCTCTACGCCCCAAACGGCTGAAGCTTTCTTT
CDR3: CASSSTPQTAEAFF
J: TRBJ1-1
V: TRBV11-2
length: 14
size: -
D: -

DNA: TGTGCCAGCAGCGGACCACCTGGACTAGCGGCGGAGTACTTC
CDR3: CASSGPPGLAAEYF
J: TRBJ2-7
V: TRBV25-1
length: 14
size: once
D: TRBD2

DNA: TGTGCTAGTGGTTTGTGGCACGGGGAGACCCAGTACTTC
CDR3: CASGLWHGETQYF
J: TRBJ2-5
V: TRBV12-5
length: 13
size: -
D: -

DNA: TGTGCCAGCAGCTTATCGATCGGGGGGGCCGTTGAGCAGTTCTTC
CDR3: CASSLSIGGAVEQFF
J: TRBJ2-1
V: TRBV7-3
length: 15
size: -
D: TRBD2

DNA: TGTGCCAGCAGTCCCAGGAGCGGGGGGAGAACTCCAACAGATACGCAGTATTTT
CDR3: CASSPRSGGRTPTDTQYF
J: TRBJ2-3
V: TRBV27
length: 18
size: -
D: TRBD2

DNA: TGTGCCAGCTCACCCGAAGGGGGAAAGGAGACCCAGTACTTC
CDR3: CASSPEGGKETQYF
J: TRBJ2-5
V: TRBV18
length: 14
size: -
D: -

DNA: TGCAGTGCTAGTATAGAACTAGCGGGGACCCGCTCCTACAATGAGCAGTTCTTC
CDR3: CSASIELAGTRSYNEQFF
J: TRBJ2-1
V: TRBV20-1
length: 18
size: few
D: TRBD2

DNA: TGTGCCAGCTCACCAGCGGGGGGGCCCCAAGAGACCCAGTACTTC
CDR3: CASSPAGGPQETQYF
J: TRBJ2-5
V: TRBV18
length: 15
size: -
D: TRBD2

DNA: TGCGCCAGCAGCTGGGGCGAAGTCGGGGAGCTGTTTTTT
CDR3: CASSWGEVGELFF
J: TRBJ2-2
V: TRBV5-1
length: 13
size: -
D: -

DNA: TGCGCCAGCAGCTTGGACCCCCTCCGAGCCATCTCCCAAGAGACCCAGTACTTC
CDR3: CASSLDPLRAISQETQYF
J: TRBJ2-5
V: TRBV5-1
length: 18
size: -
D: -

DNA: TGTGCCAGCATTCCGGGACAGGGGTCTGGCTACACCTTC
CDR3: CASIPGQGSGYTF
J: TRBJ1-2
V: TRBV6-6
length: 13
size: -
D: TRBD1

DNA: TGCAGCGTTTGGACAGGGGACGAGACCCAGTACTTC
CDR3: CSVWTGDETQYF
J: TRBJ2-5
V: TRBV29-1
length: 12
size: -
D: TRBD1

DNA: TGTGCCAGCACCTCCCTCGAGACCCAGTACTTC
CDR3: CASTSLETQYF
J: TRBJ2-5
V: TRBV28
length: 11
size: -
D: -

DNA: TGCGCCAGCAGTTCCGGCGGGGGTCTTCTCACAGATACGCAGTATTTT
CDR3: CASSSGGGLLTDTQYF
J: TRBJ2-3
V: TRBV10-2
length: 16
size: -
D: TRBD2

DNA: TGTGCCAGCAGCTTAAAACTAGCGGGCGCTGCCTACGAGCAGTACTTC
CDR3: CASSLKLAGAAYEQYF
J: TRBJ2-7
V: TRBV7-2
length: 16
size: -
D: TRBD2

DNA: TGTGCCATCAGAGTACAGGGTCCTGGGGCCAACGTCCTGACTTTC
CDR3: CAIRVQGPGANVLTF
J: TRBJ2-6
V: TRBV10-3
length: 15
size: -
D: -

DNA: TGTGCCAGTAGTATAGGAGGGACAGAACCCTACGAGCAGTACTTC
CDR3: CASSIGGTEPYEQYF
J: TRBJ2-7
V: TRBV19
length: 15
size: -
D: TRBD1

DNA: TGTGCTAGTGGGACGGGAGGGATGGAAGCTTTCTTT
CDR3: CASGTGGMEAFF
J: TRBJ1-1
V: TRBV12-5
length: 12
size: -
D: -

DNA: TGTGCCAGCAGGACAGGGGGACAAGAGACCCAGTACTTC
CDR3: CASRTGGQETQYF
J: TRBJ2-5
V: TRBV28
length: 13
size: -
D: TRBD1